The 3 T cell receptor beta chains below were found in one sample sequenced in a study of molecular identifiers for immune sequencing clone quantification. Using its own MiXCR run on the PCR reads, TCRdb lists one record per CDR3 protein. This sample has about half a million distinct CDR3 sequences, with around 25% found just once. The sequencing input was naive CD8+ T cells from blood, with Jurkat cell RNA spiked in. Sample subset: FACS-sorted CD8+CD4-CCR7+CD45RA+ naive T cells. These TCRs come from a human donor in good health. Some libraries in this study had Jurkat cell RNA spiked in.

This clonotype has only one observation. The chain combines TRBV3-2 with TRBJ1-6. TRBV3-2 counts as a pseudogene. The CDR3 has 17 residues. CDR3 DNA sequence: TGTGCCAGCAGCCAAGAAAGGTCGACTCAATGTAGTTCACCCCTCCACTTT. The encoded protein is CASSQERSTQCSSPLHF.

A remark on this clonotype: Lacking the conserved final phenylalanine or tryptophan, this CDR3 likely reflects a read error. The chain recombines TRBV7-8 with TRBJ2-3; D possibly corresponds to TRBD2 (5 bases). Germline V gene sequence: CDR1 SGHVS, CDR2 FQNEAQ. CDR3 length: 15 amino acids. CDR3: CASSREAASTATQYL. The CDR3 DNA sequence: TGTGCCAGCAGCCGAGAGGCGGCTAGCACAGCTACGCAGTATCTT.

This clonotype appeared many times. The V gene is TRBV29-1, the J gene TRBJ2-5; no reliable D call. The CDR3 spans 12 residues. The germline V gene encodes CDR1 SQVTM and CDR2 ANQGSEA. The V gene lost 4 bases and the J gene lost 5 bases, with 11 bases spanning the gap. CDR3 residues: CSVVSGPETQYF. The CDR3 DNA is TGCAGCGTTGTGTCAGGCCCGGAGACCCAGTACTTC.